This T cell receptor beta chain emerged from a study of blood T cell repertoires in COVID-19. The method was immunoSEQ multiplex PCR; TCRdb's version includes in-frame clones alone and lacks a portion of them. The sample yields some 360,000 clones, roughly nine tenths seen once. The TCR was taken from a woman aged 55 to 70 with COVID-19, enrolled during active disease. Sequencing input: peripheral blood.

The CDR3 protein is CASRNPQGNQPQHF. The DNA of the CDR3 is TGTGCCAGCAGAAATCCTCAGGGCAATCAGCCCCAGCATTTT. The chain is built from TRBV6-5 and TRBJ1-5, with unresolved D. V lost 6 bases and J 2 bases, leaving 11 bases between the germline ends. The CDR3 has 14 amino acids. Germline lookup yields CDR1 MNHEY and CDR2 SVGAGI.